This is a list of T cell receptor beta chains from one sample in a study of tumor-infiltrating lymphocytes in localized non-small cell lung cancer. Produced via immunoSEQ multiplex PCR; TCRdb's table is partial and in-frame only. Altogether about 16,000 clones are present, roughly 69% being singletons, with the ten largest covering 5.5% to 7.5%. What was sequenced was lung tumor tissue. Every receptor here comes from a human donor with non-small cell lung cancer. Each CDR3 is given with its conserved first and last residue. A D gene is named only where the DNA matches it firmly. Not all rows give a size; the values are once, few, many and, for expanded clones, a class.

v_gene	abundance	d_gene	j_gene	CDR3aa	CDR3nt
TRBV10-1	NA	NA	TRBJ1-5	CATQLPDQPQHF	TGCGCCACCCAGCTCCCGGATCAGCCCCAGCATTTT
TRBV19	NA	NA	TRBJ2-7	CASSFRAVNEQYF	TGTGCCAGTAGTTTCAGGGCAGTCAACGAGCAGTACTTC
TRBV18	NA	TRBD2	TRBJ2-5	CASSQLAGEETQYF	TGTGCCAGCTCACAACTAGCGGGAGAAGAGACCCAGTACTTC
TRBV19	NA	NA	TRBJ2-2	CASRRTANTGELFF	TGTGCCAGTAGGAGGACAGCCAACACCGGGGAGCTGTTTTTT
TRBV2	once	NA	TRBJ1-2	CASSEAETYGYTF	TGTGCCAGCAGTGAAGCCGAAACCTATGGCTACACCTTC
TRBV19	NA	TRBD2	TRBJ2-7	CASTLGAGGRDEQYF	TGTGCCAGTACCCTCGGAGCGGGAGGTCGGGACGAGCAGTACTTC
TRBV5-1	NA	NA	TRBJ1-1	CASSLTLMNTEAFF	TGCGCCAGCAGCTTAACGCTGATGAACACTGAAGCTTTCTTT
TRBV5-4	few	NA	TRBJ1-1	CASSLGHTNTEAFF	TGTGCCAGCAGCTTGGGGCATACGAACACTGAAGCTTTCTTT
TRBV7-9	once	NA	TRBJ2-3	CASSLNLDTQYF	TGTGCCAGCAGCTTAAACCTAGATACGCAGTATTTT
TRBV15	NA	TRBD2	TRBJ2-3	CATSRDGGADTQYF	TGTGCCACCAGCAGAGATGGGGGGGCAGATACGCAGTATTTT
TRBV11-2	NA	TRBD2	TRBJ2-5	CASSLDPSGRRGTQYF	TGTGCCAGCAGCTTAGATCCTAGCGGGAGGCGGGGGACCCAGTACTTC
TRBV29-1	NA	TRBD1	TRBJ2-2	CSVEGVPGGGTANTGELFF	TGCAGCGTTGAAGGGGTTCCAGGGGGCGGAACAGCGAACACCGGGGAGCTGTTTTTT
TRBV7-9	NA	TRBD1	TRBJ2-1	CARPGQPQGACLSYNEQFF	TGTGCCAGGCCGGGACAGCCCCAGGGTGCCTGCCTCTCCTACAATGAGCAGTTCTTC
TRBV27	NA	NA	TRBJ2-7	CASSSTTGDGLSYEQYF	TGTGCCAGCAGTTCAACCACAGGAGATGGGCTTTCCTACGAGCAGTACTTC
TRBV19	NA	TRBD1	TRBJ1-5	CASSREGASNQPQHF	TGTGCCAGTAGTAGGGAGGGGGCTAGCAATCAGCCCCAGCATTTT
TRBV9	NA	NA	TRBJ2-3	CASSVAATSTDTQYF	TGTGCCAGCAGCGTAGCGGCTACTAGCACAGATACGCAGTATTTT
TRBV19	few	NA	TRBJ1-1	CASSTQGNTEAFF	TGTGCCAGTAGTACACAGGGAAACACTGAAGCTTTCTTT
TRBV7-3	NA	NA	TRBJ2-3	CASSPGGMRSDTQYF	TGTGCCAGCAGCCCGGGTGGGATGCGTTCAGATACGCAGTATTTT
TRBV30	few	NA	TRBJ1-1	CAWARGLDTEAFF	TGTGCCTGGGCCCGGGGTCTGGACACTGAAGCTTTCTTT
TRBV5-1	medium-sized	NA	TRBJ1-2	CASRWGSYDPNYGYTF	TGCGCCAGCAGATGGGGGTCTTATGATCCGAACTATGGCTACACCTTC
TRBV27	NA	NA	TRBJ1-1	CASSLILGNTEAFF	TGTGCCAGCAGTTTAATTTTAGGGAACACTGAAGCTTTCTTT
TRBV7-2	NA	NA	TRBJ2-7	CASSLALDEQYF	TGTGCCAGCAGCTTAGCCTTAGACGAGCAGTACTTC
TRBV9	large	NA	TRBJ1-1	CASSVGGDTEAFF	TGTGCCAGCAGCGTAGGGGGGGACACTGAAGCTTTCTTT
TRBV7-9	NA	TRBD1	TRBJ2-3	CASSTTTGAGTDTQYF	TGTGCCAGCAGCACCACGACAGGGGCGGGCACAGATACGCAGTATTTT
TRBV6-6	NA	TRBD1	TRBJ1-1	CASRGQANTEAFF	TGTGCCAGCAGGGGACAGGCCAACACTGAAGCTTTCTTT
TRBV30	NA	NA	TRBJ1-2	CAGIGRMGGINYGYTF	TGTGCCGGTATTGGGCGTATGGGAGGGATAAACTATGGCTACACCTTC
TRBV6-5	NA	NA	TRBJ1-3	CASSYSRGATGNTIYF	TGTGCCAGCAGTTACTCGAGGGGGGCTACTGGAAACACCATATATTTT
TRBV30	NA	TRBD1	TRBJ2-5	CAWTAGTGGETQYF	TGTGCCTGGACCGCCGGGACAGGGGGGGAGACCCAGTACTTC
TRBV11-2	NA	TRBD1	TRBJ1-1	CASRSGQDTEAFF	TGTGCCAGCAGATCCGGACAGGACACTGAAGCTTTCTTT
TRBV6-1	NA	NA	TRBJ2-2	CASSLSGPLTGELFF	TGTGCCAGCTCCTTATCAGGACCCCTCACCGGGGAGCTGTTTTTT
TRBV7-6	large	TRBD1	TRBJ1-4	CASSLETGEDEKLFF	TGTGCCAGCAGCTTAGAGACAGGGGAGGATGAAAAACTGTTTTTT
TRBV6-1	NA	TRBD1	TRBJ1-5	CATMGGTGFYQPQHF	TGTGCCACCATGGGGGGGACAGGGTTCTATCAGCCCCAGCATTTT
TRBV9	NA	NA	TRBJ2-3	CASSVDSVDTQYF	TGTGCCAGCAGCGTAGACAGCGTAGATACGCAGTATTTT
TRBV15	NA	TRBD2	TRBJ2-1	CATSRDLAGAYNEQFF	TGTGCCACCAGCAGAGATTTAGCGGGGGCGTACAATGAGCAGTTCTTC
TRBV5-1	NA	NA	TRBJ2-3	CASSFTGLGQYF	TGCGCCAGCAGCTTTACAGGGTTAGGGCAGTATTTT
TRBV30	NA	NA	TRBJ1-2	CAWSVNYGYTF	TGTGCCTGGAGTGTTAACTATGGCTACACCTTC
TRBV7-3	NA	TRBD1	TRBJ2-1	CASSRGTGGDNEQFF	TGTGCCAGCAGCCGTGGGACAGGGGGGGACAATGAGCAGTTCTTC
TRBV7-6	NA	TRBD1	TRBJ1-5	CASSPGTGESDQPQHF	TGTGCCAGCAGCCCAGGGACAGGAGAATCGGATCAGCCCCAGCATTTT
TRBV4-1	NA	NA	TRBJ1-4	CASSLTELNEKLFF	TGCGCCAGCAGCCTTACAGAACTAAATGAAAAACTGTTTTTT
TRBV14	NA	NA	TRBJ2-7	CASSQGGLPYEQYF	TGTGCCAGCAGCCAAGGGGGATTACCCTACGAGCAGTACTTC
TRBV5-1	NA	TRBD2	TRBJ2-1	CASRVGPSGNEQFF	TGCGCCAGCAGGGTGGGGCCTAGCGGTAATGAGCAGTTCTTC
TRBV11-3	NA	TRBD1	TRBJ1-2	CASSFLGDRGSHYGYTF	TGTGCCAGCAGCTTCCTCGGGGACAGGGGGTCTCACTATGGCTACACCTTC
TRBV7-3	NA	NA	TRBJ2-7	CASSADGARGNEQYF	TGTGCCAGCAGCGCGGACGGGGCCCGTGGAAACGAGCAGTACTTC
TRBV27	NA	NA	TRBJ2-7	CASSSLNTYEQYF	TGTGCCAGCAGTTCCCTGAATACCTACGAGCAGTACTTC
TRBV9	few	NA	TRBJ2-1	CASSVEGGIYNEQFF	TGTGCCAGCAGCGTTGAGGGGGGAATATACAATGAGCAGTTCTTC
TRBV5-5	few	NA	TRBJ2-2	CASSFRSGLLFGELFF	TGTGCCAGCAGCTTTAGGTCTGGACTCCTCTTCGGGGAGCTGTTTTTT
TRBV10-1	NA	NA	TRBJ2-1	CASSESGRNEQFF	TGCGCCAGCAGTGAGTCCGGACGTAATGAGCAGTTCTTC
TRBV6-1	once	NA	TRBJ2-7	CASTGQSVSYEQYF	TGTGCCAGCACCGGACAGTCAGTCTCCTACGAGCAGTACTTC
TRBV5-6	NA	NA	TRBJ2-3	CASSLVATDTQYF	TGTGCCAGCAGCTTGGTCGCCACAGATACGCAGTATTTT
TRBV6-1	once	NA	TRBJ2-1	CASSHRDVLNEQFF	TGTGCCAGCAGTCACCGGGACGTACTCAATGAGCAGTTCTTC
TRBV7-2	NA	TRBD2	TRBJ2-5	CASSPLTSAETQYF	TGTGCCAGCAGCCCTCTGACTAGCGCAGAGACCCAGTACTTC
TRBV18	NA	NA	TRBJ2-1	CASSPEQIGGRANEQFF	TGTGCCAGCTCACCCGAGCAGATAGGGGGGCGCGCGAATGAGCAGTTCTTC
TRBV19	NA	NA	TRBJ1-5	CASSIALIGWGNQPQHF	TGTGCCAGTAGTATAGCCCTTATTGGATGGGGCAATCAGCCCCAGCATTTT
TRBV11-2	NA	TRBD1	TRBJ2-4	CASSRGGLSKNIQYF	TGTGCCAGCTCCAGAGGGGGCCTTTCCAAAAACATTCAGTACTTC